These 8 T cell receptor beta chains originate from one sample sequenced in a study of blood T cell repertoires in COVID-19. The assay was immunoSEQ multiplex PCR, and TCRdb's table has in-frame clones only and misses some. The data show roughly 31,000 clones, roughly nine tenths seen once. Sequencing used peripheral blood. All receptors derive from a man aged 55 to 70 with acute or convalescent COVID-19.

This clone has just a few counts. The gene calls are TRBV7-9 and TRBJ2-7; D not resolved. Germline V gene lookup returns CDR1 SEHNR and CDR2 FQNEAQ (reference sequence). V was shortened by 0 bases and J by 2 bases, with 5 bases between the two germline ends. This CDR3 region has 13 residues. For the CDR3, the DNA is TGTGCCAGCAGCTTAGCCGGAGCCTACGAGCAGTACTTC. Amino acids: CASSLAGAYEQYF.

The CDR3 DNA reads as TGTGCCAGCAGCCCAGGGATCGGCGCCTACACCTTC. Amino acid sequence: CASSPGIGAYTF. This rearrangement joins TRBV3-1 (or the pseudogene TRBV3-2) to TRBJ1-2, with a weak D call TRBD1 (5 bases). V lost 4 bases to trimming and J lost 10 bases, with 13 bases between them. From germline, CDR1 is LGHDT and CDR2 YNNKEL (reference sequence). The CDR3 contains 12 residues.

The chain recombines TRBV12-5 with TRBJ1-2, with D uncertain. The CDR3 length is 12 residues. V was shortened by 6 bases and J by 9 bases, with 14 bases between the two germline ends. Per the germline V gene, CDR1 is LGHNT and CDR2 is FRNRAP. The DNA of the CDR3 is TGTGCTAGTGGAGAAAACCTCAGGAGCTACACCTTC. Translating it yields CASGENLRSYTF.

This clone occurred once. The gene calls are TRBV28 and TRBJ1-2; 12 bases are shared with TRBD1. Germline V gene sequence: CDR1 MDHEN, CDR2 SYDVKM. V gave up 2 bases and J gave up 11 bases; unmatched junction bases: 6. The CDR3 is 14 residues long. The CDR3 spells CASSLPGTGGLYTF. The CDR3 nucleotides are TGTGCCAGCAGTTTACCCGGGACAGGGGGCCTATACACCTTC.

This rearrangement joins TRBV6-1 to TRBJ2-5; 9 bases are a match to TRBD2. V gave up 4 bases and J gave up 5 bases; unmatched junction bases: 11. Germline loops: CDR1 MNHNS, CDR2 SASEGT. This CDR3 is 16 amino acids long. CDR3 nucleotide sequence: TGTGCCAGCAGTGTGCAAGCGGGAGGCCGGGGGGAGACCCAGTACTTC. This encodes CASSVQAGGRGETQYF.

The chain joins TRBV5-1 to TRBJ2-5, with TRBD2 identical over 7 bases. The CDR3 contains 13 residues. CDR1 is SGHRS and CDR2 is YFSETQ in the germline V gene. With 4 bases clipped from V and 5 bases from J, the junction kept 5 bases outside the gene matches. CDR3 sequence reads: CASSLGLSETQYF. Written as DNA, the CDR3 is TGCGCCAGCAGCCTGGGACTAAGTGAGACCCAGTACTTC. The full variable domain, with the rest looked up from reference TRBV5-1 and TRBJ2-5, is KAGVTQTPRYLIKTRGQQVTLSCSPISGHRSVSWYQQTPGQGLQFLFEYFSETQRNKGNFPGRFSGRQFSNSRSEMNVSTLELGDSALYLCASSLGLSETQYFGPGTRLLVL.

The gene calls are TRBV5-8 and TRBJ2-6, with a weak D call TRBD2 (6 bases). Trimming took off 5 bases at V and 2 bases at J, with 11 bases between the two ends. The length of the CDR3 is 15 residues. CDR1 is SGHTS, CDR2 YDEGEE, per germline. The CDR3 DNA follows: TGTGCCAGCAGGAGGTCGGGGGCTGGGGCCAACGTCCTGACTTTC. This translates into CASRRSGAGANVLTF.

The rearrangement joins TRBV11-2 to TRBJ2-3; 12 nucleotides agree with TRBD2. V was clipped by 6 bases and J by 0 bases; unmatched bases: 7. CDR3 size: 17 residues. Germline CDR1 SGHAT, CDR2 FQNNGV. CDR3 sequence (DNA): TGTGCCAGCAGACTAGCGGGGGGCCGTGCTAGCACAGATACGCAGTATTTT. Its translation: CASRLAGGRASTDTQYF.